This T cell receptor (beta chain) was identified in a study of shared clonotypes between healthy human individuals. Overall study results and limits: Rarefaction showed sorted-subset sequencing was incomplete despite large depth. The sharing of 5% to 6.5% of naive CD4 clonotypes was seen across a handful of donors. The genetic and exposure-history diversity represented was limited by few donors.

A note on this clone: Antigen specificity is unknown.

Data came from immunoSEQ multiplex PCR; TCRdb stores just in-frame clones and leaves some out. The sample consists of about 600,000 clones, less than 98% of them appearing once. CDR1 is LNHNV, CDR2 YYDKDF, per germline (reference sequence). This CDR3 is 17 amino acids long. J lost 1 base, V lost 3 bases, and 11 bases had no gene match. The chain couples TRBV15 to TRBJ1-1, with TRBD1 identical over 7 bases. The clonotype was recovered from a woman in her 30s in good health. Sequencing was carried out using naive CD4+ T cells sorted from blood. Subset of the sample: CD45RA+ positively selected. CDR3 region: CATSRPSTGARNTEAFF. In nucleotides, the CDR3 is TGTGCCACCAGCAGGCCATCCACAGGGGCCAGGAACACTGAAGCTTTCTTT.